This T cell receptor (beta chain) appears in the sequencing data of a study of T cells expressing NK-cell markers. Study context: From sorted CD3+CD56+NKG2C+, CD3+CD56+NKG2C- and CD3+CD56-NKG2C+ T cells came the TCR beta repertoires. Study-wide results and caveats: Six of the donors carried dominant NKG2C+ clonotypes that took up 1.0-7.0% of their CD8+ T cells.

Comments on this clonotype: Its specificity is not known.

The cDNA for TCR beta came from 5'RACE template switching with UMIs. TCRdb reprocessed the 5' RACE reads and keeps a single row for each CDR3 protein, giving no DNA. The sample table includes under 600,000 distinct CDR3 sequences. The CDR3 is 15 amino acids. The germline CDR1 and CDR2 sequences are MGHRA and YSYEKL. The rearrangement links TRBV4-1 to TRBJ2-1; no DNA is available, so the TRBD1 call from TCRdb remains unchecked. The specimen sequenced was blood T cells: a sorted CD56 or NKG2C T cell subset, CD4+ or CD8+ T cells, or bulk PBMC T cells (not recorded which). The clonotype was recovered from a woman in her forties or fifties in good health. CDR3 in amino acids: CASSQSEGYRDEQFF.